One sample yielded the 31 T cell receptor beta chains listed below, sequenced in a study of control samples from healthy donors and cancer patients. The method was immunoSEQ multiplex PCR; TCRdb's version includes in-frame clones alone and lacks a portion of them. The data show 110,000 or so clones, around 89% seen once. The sample taken for sequencing was blood. The receptors come from a man aged 50 to 60 in good health.

The V call is TRBV3-1 (or the pseudogene TRBV3-2), the J call TRBJ1-2, with D possibly TRBD1 on 5 matching bases. Germline V lookup: CDR1 LGHDT, CDR2 YNNKEL (reference sequence). V lost 3 bases and J 3 bases, leaving 5 bases between the germline ends. CDR3 length equals 12 residues. The CDR3 sequence: CASSQGDYGYTF. The CDR3, as DNA: TGTGCCAGCAGCCAGGGGGACTATGGCTACACCTTC.

The CDR3 loop is CASSQGLAGANTGELFF. CDR3 sequence (DNA): TGTGCCAGCAGCCAAGGACTAGCGGGGGCGAACACCGGGGAGCTGTTTTTT. The chain carries TRBV14 and TRBJ2-2; the match to TRBD2 covers 12 bases. Germline V lookup: CDR1 SGHDN, CDR2 FVKESK. The CDR3 spans 17 residues. V shed 1 base and J 0 bases; nucleotides not matched to a gene: 0.

The chain combines TRBV5-4 with TRBJ2-1, with D unresolved. V lost 2 bases and J 0 bases, leaving 9 bases between the germline ends. The germline V gene has CDR1 SGHNT and CDR2 YYREEE (reference sequence). CDR3 length equals 15 residues. CDR3 nucleotides: TGTGCCAGCAGCTTCGGTCCCAGCTCCTACAATGAGCAGTTCTTC. It yields the protein CASSFGPSSYNEQFF.

The rearrangement joins TRBV5-6 to TRBJ1-1; the D is unclear. The CDR3 is 13 amino acids. Germline V gene lookup returns CDR1 SGHDT and CDR2 YYEEEE. The germline V and J ends were trimmed by 2 bases and 2 bases, with 7 bases remaining between them. This CDR3 reads CASSFKANTEAFF. The CDR3 DNA sequence: TGTGCCAGCAGCTTTAAGGCTAACACTGAAGCTTTCTTT.

This chain uses TRBV5-4 with TRBJ1-1; TRBD1 is a possible D gene (5 bases). The CDR3 loop spans 13 amino acids. Trimming cost V 4 bases and J 6 bases, with 13 bases left between them. Germline lookup yields CDR1 SGHNT and CDR2 YYREEE (reference sequence). The CDR3 here is CASSREGSPEAFF. CDR3 DNA: TGTGCCAGCAGCCGGGAGGGGTCTCCTGAAGCTTTCTTT.

This clone occurred once. The chain links TRBV15 to TRBJ1-1; D possibly corresponds to TRBD1 (5 bases). V was clipped by 1 base and J by 3 bases, with 6 bases between them. CDR1 is LNHNV and CDR2 is YYDKDF in the germline V gene (reference sequence). The CDR3 is 13 amino acids. CDR3: CATSRVGDTEAFF. The CDR3 DNA follows: TGTGCCACCAGCAGAGTAGGGGACACTGAAGCTTTCTTT.

This sequence joins TRBV7-9 and TRBJ1-1; D gene unclear. Trimming took 5 bases from V and 0 from J, leaving 16 bases between them. The CDR3 covers 16 residues. The V gene's germline CDR1 is SEHNR and CDR2 FQNEAQ (reference sequence). Written as DNA, the CDR3 is TGTGCCAGCAGCGAACGATCGACACAAATGAACACTGAAGCTTTCTTT. Its translation is CASSERSTQMNTEAFF.

This chain joins TRBV27 and TRBJ2-7; TRBD1 might be the D (5 bases). V was pared by 2 bases and J by 4 bases, with 18 bases between. The CDR3 runs 16 residues. Germline assignment: CDR1 MNHEY and CDR2 SMNVEV (reference sequence). CDR3 protein: CASSLIYRDSMYEQYF. The CDR3 nucleotides read TGTGCCAGCAGTTTAATTTACAGAGACAGTATGTACGAGCAGTACTTC.

The rearrangement links TRBV7-9 to TRBJ1-1; D unclear. The CDR3 totals 15 residues. Trimming shortened V by 5 bases and J by 2 bases, and 15 bases separated the two germline ends. Looked up from germline, CDR1 is SEHNR and CDR2 is FQNEAQ (reference sequence). This CDR3 is CASSKGSGSNTEAFF. DNA for the CDR3: TGTGCCAGCAGCAAGGGTTCAGGCTCTAACACTGAAGCTTTCTTT.

Comments on this clone: Other DNA sequences in the same sample also yield this CDR3. The chain is built from TRBV6-5 and TRBJ1-4; 9 bases fit TRBD1. V lost 2 bases to trimming and J lost 4 bases; unmatched junction nucleotides: 2. Germline CDR1 and CDR2: MNHEY and SVGAGI. CDR3 size: 15 residues. This CDR3 reads CASSYRTGVNEKLFF. CDR3 DNA sequence: TGTGCCAGCAGTTACCGGACAGGGGTTAATGAAAAACTGTTTTTT.

The chain has TRBV3-1 (or the pseudogene TRBV3-2) and TRBJ1-1; 12 positions match TRBD1. With V trimmed by 4 bases and J by 5 bases, 5 bases remained unmatched. From germline, CDR1 is LGHDT and CDR2 YNNKEL (reference sequence). This CDR3 contains 15 residues. The CDR3 DNA sequence: TGTGCCAGCAGCCCGGGACAGGGGGCGCGGACTGAAGCTTTCTTT. This sequence encodes CASSPGQGARTEAFF.

To note about this clone: Other DNA sequences in the same sample also yield this CDR3. The V call is TRBV24-1, the J call TRBJ2-5; TRBD1 matches 8 bases. The CDR3 totals 15 residues. Looked up from germline, CDR1 is KGHDR and CDR2 is SFDVKD. The V and J ends lost 3 bases and 5 bases, in that order; junction bases with no gene match: 7. CDR3 nucleotide sequence: TGTGCCACCAGTGATCCGCAGGGGGCCGGGGAGACCCAGTACTTC. Amino acid sequence: CATSDPQGAGETQYF.

This chain uses TRBV6-1 with TRBJ2-2; TRBD2 matches at 13 bases. Per germline, CDR1 MNHNS and CDR2 SASEGT. The V gene end was trimmed by 2 bases and the J gene end by 6 bases; junction bases not matched to a gene: 0. The CDR3 contains 15 residues. This chain's CDR3 is CASSETSGGAGELFF. As DNA, the CDR3 is TGTGCCAGCAGTGAAACTAGCGGGGGGGCCGGGGAGCTGTTTTTT.

The V gene is TRBV7-2, the J gene TRBJ2-7; no reliable D call. Germline V CDR1 and CDR2: SGHTA, FQGNSA. V was cut by 2 bases and J by 7 bases, with 9 bases left in between. The CDR3 has 12 amino acids. This CDR3 is CASSLRLGEQYF. CDR3 nucleotide sequence: TGTGCCAGCAGCTTAAGGCTGGGGGAGCAGTACTTC.

The genes are TRBV10-3 and TRBJ2-5; no clear D gene. The CDR3 has 16 residues. Germline CDR1 reads ENHRY; CDR2 reads SYGVKD. Trimming left V 3 bases short and J 3 bases short, with 17 bases between. CDR3 amino acids: CAISDDRGNPKETQYF. In nucleotides, the CDR3 is TGTGCCATCAGTGACGATCGCGGCAACCCTAAAGAGACCCAGTACTTC.

This chain joins TRBV10-2 and TRBJ1-5; D unclear. Germline-derived CDR1 and CDR2 are WSHSY and SAAADI. V was clipped by 6 bases and J by 3 bases, with 18 bases between them. This CDR3 region has 16 residues. CDR3 protein: CASSPFHPRANQPQHF. The DNA of the CDR3 is TGCGCCAGCAGCCCTTTCCACCCCAGAGCCAATCAGCCCCAGCATTTT.

J is TRBJ1-5 and V is TRBV6-5; 8 nucleotides match TRBD1. V was pared by 7 bases and J by 4 bases, with 6 bases of the junction left unmatched. This CDR3 has 14 residues. In germline, CDR1 is MNHEY, CDR2 SVGAGI. The CDR3 DNA sequence: TGTGCCAGCAAAACCCAGGGGGCAAATCAGCCCCAGCATTTT. This translates into CASKTQGANQPQHF.

The V call is TRBV27, the J call TRBJ2-7; 7 bases align to TRBD2. CDR1 MNHEY and CDR2 SMNVEV come from the germline V gene (reference sequence). This CDR3 spans 16 amino acids. Unmatched junction bases numbered 14, after V lost 6 bases and J lost 3 bases. The CDR3 reads CASRPTETSPLYEQYF. The CDR3 region has the DNA TGTGCCAGCAGGCCCACCGAGACTAGCCCCCTCTACGAGCAGTACTTC.

Concerning this clone itself: Other DNA sequences in the same sample also yield this CDR3. The genes are TRBV12-3 or TRBV12-4 and TRBJ2-5, with 7 positions matching TRBD1. CDR3 length: 12 amino acids. Germline trimming cut 6 bases from V and 5 bases from J; bases unmatched to any gene: 3. CDR3 sequence: CASRRQGETQYF. CDR3 sequence (DNA): TGTGCCAGCAGGAGACAGGGTGAGACCCAGTACTTC.

The chain is built from TRBV5-5 and TRBJ2-7; D may be TRBD2 (6 bases). CDR3 length: 14 residues. Germline V gene data show CDR1 as SGHKS and CDR2 as YYEKEE (reference sequence). V lost 1 base and J lost 5, with 13 bases in between. The CDR3, as DNA: TGTGCCAGCAGCTTGCTCCCCACGGGAGACGAGCAGTACTTC. Its protein is CASSLLPTGDEQYF.

The chain employs TRBV10-3 and TRBJ2-2, with 8 bases lining up with TRBD1. This CDR3 is 16 amino acids long. The germline V gene encodes CDR1 ENHRY and CDR2 SYGVKD. The trim removed 7 bases at V and 1 base at J, leaving 8 bases unmatched. The CDR3 is CAIISDRDKNTGELFF. The CDR3 DNA reads TGTGCCATCATTTCGGACAGGGACAAGAACACCGGGGAGCTGTTTTTT.

This chain uses TRBV7-2 with TRBJ2-7; D unresolved. V was cut by 1 base and J by 3 bases, with 10 bases left in between. Germline V gene data show CDR1 as SGHTA and CDR2 as FQGNSA. This CDR3 contains 14 residues. The CDR3 sequence is CASSLVGSLYEQYF. CDR3 sequence (DNA): TGTGCCAGCAGCTTAGTTGGCAGTCTCTACGAGCAGTACTTC. Combining the CDR3 with reference TRBV7-2 and TRBJ2-7 gives the whole variable domain GAGVSQSPSNKVTEKGKDVELRCDPISGHTALYWYRQSLGQGLEFLIYFQGNSAPDKSGLPSDRFSAERTGGSVSTLTIQRTQQEDSAVYLCASSLVGSLYEQYFGPGTRLTVT.

In DNA form, the CDR3 reads TGTGCCAGCAGTCCAGGGGGGGGGATGTTCGGCTACACCTTC. It encodes CASSPGGGMFGYTF. The chain uses TRBV6-5 and TRBJ1-2; 7 bases line up with TRBD1. The germline V gene encodes CDR1 MNHEY and CDR2 SVGAGI. V dropped 5 bases and J dropped 8; count of bases not matched to a gene: 11. CDR3 length: 14 residues.

This clone was picked up one time. CDR3 sequence (DNA): TGTGCCATCAGCGCCGATATTAACTATGGCTACACCTTC. It encodes CAISADINYGYTF. V and J are TRBV10-3 and TRBJ1-2; D ambiguous. From germline, CDR1 is ENHRY and CDR2 SYGVKD. This CDR3 spans 13 amino acids. V was cut by 6 bases and J by 1 base, with 9 bases left in between.

The rearrangement uses TRBV19 and TRBJ1-4, with TRBD1 as a possible D gene (5 bases). The V gene lost 3 bases and the J gene lost 1 base, with 6 bases spanning the gap. The germline CDR1 and CDR2 sequences are LNHDA and SQIVND (reference sequence). This CDR3 is 14 amino acids long. CDR3 coding DNA: TGTGCCAGTAGTATCAGGGAAACTAATGAAAAACTGTTTTTT. It encodes CASSIRETNEKLFF.

The chain is built from TRBV5-1 and TRBJ2-3; the D call may be TRBD1 or TRBD2 (5 bases each). Germline CDR1 is SGHRS and CDR2 is YFSETQ. V shed 4 bases and J shed 0 bases, with 6 bases lying between them. CDR3 length: 13 amino acids. The CDR3 here is CASSRDSTDTQYF. The DNA of the CDR3 is TGCGCCAGCAGCCGGGACAGCACAGATACGCAGTATTTT.

The chain carries TRBV11-2 and TRBJ1-1; D ambiguous. CDR3 length: 14 amino acids. Germline V gives CDR1 SGHAT, CDR2 FQNNGV. Deletions cut 1 base from V and 0 bases from J, with 6 bases between. The CDR3 DNA sequence: TGTGCCAGCAGCTTAGTTAGCATGAACACTGAAGCTTTCTTT. Its protein product is CASSLVSMNTEAFF.

The gene calls are TRBV21-1 and TRBJ1-2. TRBV21-1 is a pseudogene. The CDR3 length is 12 residues. The CDR3 DNA reads as TGTGCCAGCGGCAGGGGAGGCTATGGCTACACCTTC. It yields the protein CASGRGGYGYTF.

This clone was picked up one time. The same CDR3 can be traced to other DNA sequences in this sample. The chain carries TRBV5-1 and TRBJ2-1, with TRBD2 identical over 12 bases. Unmatched junction bases numbered 7, after V lost 0 bases and J lost 9 bases. Germline V gene lookup returns CDR1 SGHRS and CDR2 YFSETQ. This CDR3 region has 16 residues. The CDR3 DNA is TGCGCCAGCAGCTTGGGGCTAGCGGGGGGGCAAGGTGAGCAGTTCTTC. Amino acids: CASSLGLAGGQGEQFF.

V usage is TRBV27 and J usage is TRBJ1-3; D gene uncertain. V lost 0 bases, J lost 1 base, and 7 bases lay in between. CDR1 is MNHEY and CDR2 is SMNVEV in the germline V gene (reference sequence). The CDR3 consists of 15 residues. CDR3 coding DNA: TGTGCCAGCAGTTTATCTGGTTCTTCTGGAAACACCATATATTTT. Its translation is CASSLSGSSGNTIYF.

This clone was seen a single time. V is TRBV5-1 and J is TRBJ2-1, with 7 bases identical to TRBD1. The CDR3 is 14 amino acids. Trimming removed 0 bases from V and 5 bases from J; junction bases left unmatched: 2. Germline assignment: CDR1 SGHRS and CDR2 YFSETQ. Written as DNA, the CDR3 is TGCGCCAGCAGCTTGGTGGGGACAGACAATGAGCAGTTCTTC. Its protein is CASSLVGTDNEQFF.